A single T cell receptor (beta chain) is shown here with its context. Its specificity is not known. The table came from immunoSEQ multiplex PCR; TCRdb's copy has only in-frame clones and leaves some out. Of approximately 1,000,000 clones in the sample, about 80% are singletons; the top ten hold approximately 0.56%. These data come from a study of shared clonotypes between healthy human individuals. Study-level findings and limits: In the sorted subsets, rarefaction showed sequencing was incomplete despite large depth.

The sample was memory CD4+ T cells from PBMCs. The subset is: CD45RA-negative fraction. The clonotype originates from a man between 18 and 35 years old in good health. Some clones in this sample may be carry-over from other donors' samples.

CDR3 in amino acids: CASSQDRGFRNEQFF. CDR3 DNA: TGCGCCAGCAGCCAAGATCGTGGATTCCGCAATGAGCAGTTCTTC. This chain uses TRBV4-1 with TRBJ2-1; unclear D gene. The V and J ends lost 0 bases and 6 bases respectively, with 12 bases between them. CDR1 is MGHRA and CDR2 is YSYEKL in the germline V gene. The CDR3 runs 15 residues.